This entry is about one TCR beta chain. Its antigen is unidentified. This entry belongs to a study of T cells expressing NK-cell markers. At the level of the study: Among eight sequenced donors, seven carried HCMV seropositivity while one was seronegative.

Germline CDR1 is MDHEN and CDR2 is SYDVKM. CDR3 length equals 13 residues. Study findings and constraints: Top CD8+ clonotypes included the dominant CD3+CD56+NKG2C+ clonotypes in 5 to 7 donors.

Each CDR3 protein gets one entry in TCRdb, which reprocessed the 5' RACE reads and gives no DNA. The record lists 200,000 to 300,000 distinct CDR3 sequences, of which the ten most abundant hold 4.2%. The receptor comes from a woman between 18 and 75 years old in good health. The chain employs TRBV28 and TRBJ1-5; TCRdb's D call of TRBD1 is untestable without DNA. Material for sequencing was blood T cells: a sorted CD56 or NKG2C T cell subset, CD4+ or CD8+ T cells, or bulk PBMC T cells (not recorded which). CDR3 protein: CASSFLPPQPQHF.